This T cell receptor beta chain comes out of a study of T-cell reconstitution after alpha-beta-depleted transplantation in children. Study outcomes and limitations: Recipient T cells and thymic progenitors that survived gave rise to the high TCRbeta diversity observed at day 60 in some patients. Newly produced T cells mostly accounted for T-cell counts and diversity one year post-transplant.

Unique molecular identifiers were incorporated during preparation of the TCRbeta library. MiXCR, run by TCRdb on the PCR reads, gives a single entry per CDR3 protein. The sample lists hundreds of thousands of distinct CDR3 sequences; 6.5% to 9% were seen once. This clonotype was observed many times. Its antigen is as yet unknown. The CDR3 is 16 amino acids. Germline V gene lookup returns CDR1 LGHNA and CDR2 YSLEER. Trimming stripped 0 bases from V and 0 bases from J, with 11 bases between. The TCR originated in a female patient aged 2 to 10 who had a stem cell transplant for Fanconi anemia, so the T cells may come from the graft donor. The specimen comprised peripheral blood, sampled 360 days after TCRalphabeta/CD19-depleted stem cell transplant. The gene calls are TRBV4-3 and TRBJ1-1; D perhaps matches TRBD1 (5 bases). CDR3 coding DNA: TGCGCCAGCAGCCAAGAAGGGACCGTAATGAACACTGAAGCTTTCTTT. It translates to CASSQEGTVMNTEAFF.